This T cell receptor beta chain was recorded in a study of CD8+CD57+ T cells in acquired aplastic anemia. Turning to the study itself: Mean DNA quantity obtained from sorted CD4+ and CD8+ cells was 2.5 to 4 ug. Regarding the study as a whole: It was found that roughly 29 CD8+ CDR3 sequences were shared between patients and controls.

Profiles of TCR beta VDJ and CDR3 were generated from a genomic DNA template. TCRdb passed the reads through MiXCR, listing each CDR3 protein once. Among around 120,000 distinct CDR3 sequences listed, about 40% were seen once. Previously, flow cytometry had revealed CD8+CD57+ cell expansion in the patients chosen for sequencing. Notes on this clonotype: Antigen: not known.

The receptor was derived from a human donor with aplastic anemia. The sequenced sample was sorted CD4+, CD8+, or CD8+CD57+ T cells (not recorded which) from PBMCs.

CDR3 sequence reads: CASSLAGTSGGPPSYEQYV. CDR3 DNA: TGTGCCAGCAGCCTGGCGGGGACTAGCGGGGGGCCCCCCTCCTACGAGCAGTACGTC. The rearrangement joins TRBV7-2 to TRBJ2-7; 15 nucleotides match TRBD2. This CDR3 is built from 19 residues. Germline values: CDR1 SGHTA, CDR2 FQGNSA. V lost 5 bases, J lost 0 bases, and 11 bases stayed unmatched.